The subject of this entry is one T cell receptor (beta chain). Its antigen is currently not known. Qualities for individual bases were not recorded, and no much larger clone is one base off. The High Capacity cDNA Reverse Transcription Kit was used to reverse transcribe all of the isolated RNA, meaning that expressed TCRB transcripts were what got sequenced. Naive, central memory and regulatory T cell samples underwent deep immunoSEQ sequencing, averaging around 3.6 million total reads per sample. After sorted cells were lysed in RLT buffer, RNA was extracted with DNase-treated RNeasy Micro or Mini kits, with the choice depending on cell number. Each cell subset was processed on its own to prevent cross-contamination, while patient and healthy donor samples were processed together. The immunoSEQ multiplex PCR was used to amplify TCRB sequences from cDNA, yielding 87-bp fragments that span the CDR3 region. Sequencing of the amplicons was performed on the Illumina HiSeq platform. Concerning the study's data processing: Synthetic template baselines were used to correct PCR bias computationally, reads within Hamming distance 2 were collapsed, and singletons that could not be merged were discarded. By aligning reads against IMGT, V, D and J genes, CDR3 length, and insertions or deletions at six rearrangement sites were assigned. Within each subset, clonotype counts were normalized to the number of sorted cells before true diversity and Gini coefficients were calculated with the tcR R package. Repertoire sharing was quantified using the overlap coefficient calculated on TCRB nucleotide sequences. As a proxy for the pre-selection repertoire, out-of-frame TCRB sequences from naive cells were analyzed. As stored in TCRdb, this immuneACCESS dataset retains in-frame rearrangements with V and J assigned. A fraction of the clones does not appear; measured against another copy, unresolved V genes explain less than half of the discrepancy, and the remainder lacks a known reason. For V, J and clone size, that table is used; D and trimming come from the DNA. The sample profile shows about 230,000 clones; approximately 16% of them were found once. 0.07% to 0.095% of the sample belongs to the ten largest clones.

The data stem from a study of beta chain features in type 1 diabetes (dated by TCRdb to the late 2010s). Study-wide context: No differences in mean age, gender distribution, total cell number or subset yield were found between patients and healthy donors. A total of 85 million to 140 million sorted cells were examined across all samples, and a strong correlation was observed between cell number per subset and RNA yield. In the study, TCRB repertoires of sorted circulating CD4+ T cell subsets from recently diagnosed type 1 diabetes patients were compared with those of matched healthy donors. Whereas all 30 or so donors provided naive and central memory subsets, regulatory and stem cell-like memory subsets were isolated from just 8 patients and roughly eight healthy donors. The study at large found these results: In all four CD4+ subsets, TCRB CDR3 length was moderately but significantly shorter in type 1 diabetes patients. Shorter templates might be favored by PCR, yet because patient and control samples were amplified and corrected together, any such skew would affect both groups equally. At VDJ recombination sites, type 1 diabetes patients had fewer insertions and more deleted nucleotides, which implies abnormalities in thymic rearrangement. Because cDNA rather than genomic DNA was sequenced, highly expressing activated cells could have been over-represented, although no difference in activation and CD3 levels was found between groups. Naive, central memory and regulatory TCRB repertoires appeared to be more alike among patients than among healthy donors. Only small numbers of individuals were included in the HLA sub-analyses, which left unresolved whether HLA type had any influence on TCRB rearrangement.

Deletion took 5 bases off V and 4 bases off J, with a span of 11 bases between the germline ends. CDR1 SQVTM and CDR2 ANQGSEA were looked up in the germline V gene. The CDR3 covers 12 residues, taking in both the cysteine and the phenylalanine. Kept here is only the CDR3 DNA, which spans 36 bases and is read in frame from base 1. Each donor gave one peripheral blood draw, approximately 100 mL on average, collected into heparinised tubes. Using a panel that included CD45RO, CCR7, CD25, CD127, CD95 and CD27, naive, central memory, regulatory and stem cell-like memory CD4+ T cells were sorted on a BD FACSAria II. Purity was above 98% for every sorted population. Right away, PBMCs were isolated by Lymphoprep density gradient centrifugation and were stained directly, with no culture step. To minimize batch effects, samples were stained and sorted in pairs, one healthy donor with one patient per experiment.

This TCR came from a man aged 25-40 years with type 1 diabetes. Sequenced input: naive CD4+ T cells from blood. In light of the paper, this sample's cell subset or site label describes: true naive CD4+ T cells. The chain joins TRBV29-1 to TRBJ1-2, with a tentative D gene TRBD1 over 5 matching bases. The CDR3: CSVWTQLYGYTF. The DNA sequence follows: TGCAGCGTTTGGACACAGCTCTATGGCTACACCTTC.